This TCR beta chain is from a study of identical twins. Using its own MiXCR run on the 5' RACE reads, TCRdb lists one record per CDR3 protein. The data hold 700,000 or so distinct CDR3 sequences, with over 8.5% observed a single time. The same sample was also studied in work on yellow fever vaccine responses in identical twins.

The TCR originated in a woman younger than 35 in good health. Sequencing was done on a sample of PBMCs.

The CDR3: CASSLVIRSGRNEQYF. The DNA for the CDR3 is TGTGCCAGCAGCTTAGTAATTAGGTCGGGGCGAAACGAGCAGTACTTC. V usage is TRBV7-2 and J usage is TRBJ2-7; D may correspond to TRBD1 or TRBD2 (5 bases each). V shed 1 base and J shed 5 bases, with 18 bases lying between them. Looked up from germline, CDR1 is SGHTA and CDR2 is FQGNSA. The CDR3 is 16 amino acids.